Listed below are T cell receptor beta chains from one sample, sequenced in a study of shared clonotypes between healthy human individuals. Only in-frame clones appear in the TCRdb table, and some are missing; sequencing was by immunoSEQ multiplex PCR. In the table there are fewer than 1.6 million clones, approximately 98.5% of which are singletons. The sample consisted of naive CD4+ T cells sorted from blood. All receptors come from a man aged 30 to 45 in good health. The CDR3 runs from the conserved cysteine through the conserved F or W. Each record gives: clone size, J gene, V gene, CDR3 length, D gene, CDR3 DNA, CDR3 protein. The D gene is left open where the match is weak. Size values are once, few and many counts, or a class for expanded clones, and some rows have none.

-	TRBJ2-7	TRBV7-2	14	-	TGTGCCAGCAGCCGGACGGATCGGACCTACGAGCAGTACTTC	CASSRTDRTYEQYF
-	TRBJ1-5	TRBV6-4	13	-	TGTGCCAGCAGTGACATCCGCAATCAGCCCCAGCATTTT	CASSDIRNQPQHF
once	TRBJ2-6	TRBV6-1	16	-	TGTGCCAGCAGTGAAGGGGTAAACTCTGGGGCCAACGTCCTGACTTTC	CASSEGVNSGANVLTF
-	TRBJ1-2	TRBV27	14	-	TGTGCCAGCAGTTTGTCACCGGGGGGCATTGGCTACACCTTC	CASSLSPGGIGYTF
-	TRBJ2-5	TRBV29-1	12	-	TGCAGCGTTAAGGGAATAAGAGAGACCCAGTACTTC	CSVKGIRETQYF
-	TRBJ2-7	TRBV6-8	15	TRBD2	TGTGCCAGCAGACCCGGGAGGGACGTCTCCTACGAGCAGTACTTC	CASRPGRDVSYEQYF
-	TRBJ2-3	TRBV30	12	-	TGTGCCTGGAGTCCAGGGAGTGATACGCAGTATTTT	CAWSPGSDTQYF
-	TRBJ2-6	TRBV18	16	-	TGTGCCAGCTCACCACAAGGACGGTCTGGGGCCAACGTCCTGACTTTC	CASSPQGRSGANVLTF
-	TRBJ2-3	TRBV6-1	15	TRBD2	TGTGCCAGCAGCCCTACTAGCGGTAGCACAGATACGCAGTATTTT	CASSPTSGSTDTQYF
-	TRBJ2-7	TRBV5-1	16	TRBD2	TGCGCCAGCAGCGTCTCTAGCGGGAGGTCGCTCTACGAGCAGTACTTC	CASSVSSGRSLYEQYF
-	TRBJ1-4	TRBV6-1	16	-	TGTGCCAGCAGTGAAGTGCGGACACCAGGAAATGAAAAACTGTTTTTT	CASSEVRTPGNEKLFF
-	TRBJ2-1	TRBV27	16	TRBD2	TGTGCCAGCAGTCTCAATAGCGGGAGTTACTTCAATGAGCAGTTCTTC	CASSLNSGSYFNEQFF
-	TRBJ1-2	TRBV29-1	13	-	TGCAGCGTTGAACTCGGGGGATCGGTCGGCTACACCTTC	CSVELGGSVGYTF
once	TRBJ2-7	TRBV20-1	11	-	TGCAGTGCGGATAGGGGACGCGAGCAGTACTTC	CSADRGREQYF
once	TRBJ2-7	TRBV5-1	17	TRBD1	TGCGCCAGCAGCTTGGGACCTGGACAGGGACCTACCTACGAGCAGTACTTC	CASSLGPGQGPTYEQYF
once	TRBJ2-3	TRBV29-1	13	TRBD2	TGCAGCTCGTTAGCGGGCTTAAGGCTTACGCAGTATTTT	CSSLAGLRLTQYF
-	TRBJ2-5	TRBV5-1	16	-	TGCGCCAGCAGCTTGGGAGGGGTTCCCTCGCAAGAGACCCAGTACTTC	CASSLGGVPSQETQYF
-	TRBJ2-7	TRBV6-5	13	TRBD1	TGTGCCAGCTCCAGGGCAGGGGGCTACGAGCAGTACTTC	CASSRAGGYEQYF
-	TRBJ1-5	TRBV4-3	16	TRBD1	TGCGCCAGTAGTCCCTTTTACAGGGGAGGGGATCAGCCCCAGCATTTT	CASSPFYRGGDQPQHF
-	TRBJ1-1	TRBV18	15	-	TGTGCCAGCTCACCCACCGGGACGGGGGGGACTGAAGCTTTCTTT	CASSPTGTGGTEAFF
-	TRBJ2-1	TRBV7-9	17	TRBD2	TGTGCCAGCAGCTTAGCGGGCGGGACTAGCGGGTTGAATGAGCAGTTCTTC	CASSLAGGTSGLNEQFF
-	TRBJ1-1	TRBV29-1	14	-	TGCAGCGCCCTGAGGGGGGCAATGAACACTGAAGCTTTCTTT	CSALRGAMNTEAFF
-	TRBJ2-7	TRBV9	15	TRBD1	TGTGCCAGCAGCCCCGTAGGGACAGGGGACTACGAGCAGTACTTC	CASSPVGTGDYEQYF
-	TRBJ1-2	TRBV7-9	15	-	TGTGCCAGCAGCCTCGGGGAGCCAGACCTCTATGGCTACACCTTC	CASSLGEPDLYGYTF
once	TRBJ1-2	TRBV12-2	15	-	TGTGCAAGTCGCTTAGGGGCCGGGACTAACTATGGCTACACCTTC	CASRLGAGTNYGYTF
-	TRBJ2-7	TRBV28	12	-	TGTGCCAGCAGCGATAGTCACTACGAGCAGTACTTC	CASSDSHYEQYF
-	TRBJ2-6	TRBV28	14	-	TGTGCCAGCAGTTTATTCGGTGGGGCCAACGTCCTGACTTTC	CASSLFGGANVLTF
-	TRBJ2-3	TRBV5-1	14	TRBD1	TGCGCCAGCAGCGATCAGACAGGGAGCGATACGCAGTATTTT	CASSDQTGSDTQYF
-	TRBJ2-1	TRBV5-4	12	-	TGTGCCAGCAGCTTGGTCGGTGATGAGCAGTTCTTC	CASSLVGDEQFF
-	TRBJ2-7	TRBV11-2	15	-	TGTGCCAGCAGACGGACTACTCATGAGTACTACGAGCAGTACTTC	CASRRTTHEYYEQYF
-	TRBJ1-5	TRBV12-5	19	TRBD1	TGTGCTAGTGGAGAGAAACAGGGGGCGACCATTTATAGCAATCAGCCCCAGCATTTT	CASGEKQGATIYSNQPQHF
once	TRBJ2-3	TRBV7-8	17	TRBD2	TGTGCCAGCAGCTTAGCGCCTAGCGGGAGAGTCACAGATACGCAGTATTTT	CASSLAPSGRVTDTQYF
once	TRBJ2-7	TRBV20-1	11	-	TGCAGTGCCGGGGACCTCTACGAGCAGTACTTC	CSAGDLYEQYF
-	TRBJ2-7	TRBV5-5	12	-	TGTGCCAGCAGCTTTAGCTCCTACGAGCAGTACTTC	CASSFSSYEQYF
-	TRBJ2-7	TRBV28	13	-	TGTGCCAGCAGGGACCGTACCTCCTACGAGCAGTACTTC	CASRDRTSYEQYF
-	TRBJ2-5	TRBV7-9	15	-	TGTGCCAGCAGCGCTACTCGGACATTTGAAGAGACCCAGTACTTC	CASSATRTFEETQYF
-	TRBJ2-7	TRBV18	15	TRBD1	TGTGCCAGCTCACAGGGACAGTGGAGCTCCTACGAGCAGTACTTC	CASSQGQWSSYEQYF
once	TRBJ1-1	TRBV18	16	-	TGTGCCAGCTCACTACAGGTCCCCGGTTTGAACACTGAAGCTTTCTTT	CASSLQVPGLNTEAFF
-	TRBJ2-7	TRBV7-9	13	TRBD2	TGTGCCAGCAGCTGGACTAGCGGTTACGAGCAGTACTTC	CASSWTSGYEQYF
-	TRBJ2-5	TRBV12-5	13	-	TGTGCTAGTGGTTTGGGGGTAGCTGAGACCCAGTACTTC	CASGLGVAETQYF
-	TRBJ2-1	TRBV18	13	TRBD2	TGTGCCAGCTCCTGGACTAGTCTACATGAGCAGTTCTTC	CASSWTSLHEQFF
-	TRBJ1-5	TRBV19	16	-	TGTGCCAGTACCAAGGGGGAGGGTAGGGGTAATCAGCCCCAGCATTTT	CASTKGEGRGNQPQHF
-	TRBJ2-2	TRBV5-1	14	-	TGCGCCAGCAGCGCACAGGGCAAGGTCGGGGAGCTGTTTTTT	CASSAQGKVGELFF
-	TRBJ1-1	TRBV5-4	14	TRBD1	TGTGCCAGCAACAGAGGGGGCAGGAACACTGAAGCTTTCTTT	CASNRGGRNTEAFF
-	TRBJ1-4	TRBV6-1	14	TRBD1	TGTGCCAGCAGAAAGGACAGGGAGAGGGAAAAACTGTTTTTT	CASRKDREREKLFF
-	TRBJ2-5	TRBV4-2	14	-	TGTGCCAGCAGCCAAGCAACTCGGCGGGAGACCCAGTACTTC	CASSQATRRETQYF
-	TRBJ1-5	TRBV21-1	16	-	TGTGCCAGCAGCGCAAGGGGACGGACTAACAATCAGCCCCAGCATTTT	CASSARGRTNNQPQHF
-	TRBJ2-5	TRBV9	18	-	TGTGCCAGCAGCGTGTATCCGGCGAGAGCGGTCCCTAAAGAGACCCAGTACTTC	CASSVYPARAVPKETQYF
once	TRBJ2-2	TRBV9	17	-	TGTGCCAGCAGCGTAGCCCGACTGCCCTTTGGCACCGGGGAGCTGTTTTTT	CASSVARLPFGTGELFF